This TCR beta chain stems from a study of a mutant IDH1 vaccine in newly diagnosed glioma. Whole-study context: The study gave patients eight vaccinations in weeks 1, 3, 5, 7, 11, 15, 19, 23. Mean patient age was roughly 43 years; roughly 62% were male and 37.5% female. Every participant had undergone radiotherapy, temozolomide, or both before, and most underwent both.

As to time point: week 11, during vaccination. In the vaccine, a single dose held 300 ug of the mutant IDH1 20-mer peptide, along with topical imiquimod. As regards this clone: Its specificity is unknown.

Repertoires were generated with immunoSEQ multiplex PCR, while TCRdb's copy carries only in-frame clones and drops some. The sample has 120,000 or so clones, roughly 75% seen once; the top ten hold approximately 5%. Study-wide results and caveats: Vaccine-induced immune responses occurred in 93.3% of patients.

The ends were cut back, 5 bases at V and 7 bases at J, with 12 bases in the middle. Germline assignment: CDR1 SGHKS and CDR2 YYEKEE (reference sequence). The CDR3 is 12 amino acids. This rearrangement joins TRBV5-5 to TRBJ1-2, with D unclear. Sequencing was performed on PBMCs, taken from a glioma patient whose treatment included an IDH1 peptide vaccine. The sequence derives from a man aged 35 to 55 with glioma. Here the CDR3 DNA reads TGTGCCAGCAGTCCGCACGTAATTGGCTACACCTTC. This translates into CASSPHVIGYTF.